Shown below are 30 T cell receptor beta chains from a single sample sequenced in a study of spatial heterogeneity in lung cancer. Time point reported: sample taken at primary tumor resection. TCRs were sequenced from unsorted whole RNA of tumor, nontumor lung or PBMC. TCRdb fed the 5' RACE reads into MiXCR, producing one record per CDR3 protein. The sample holds 45,000 or so distinct CDR3 sequences, less than 8.5% seen once. This sample comprised PBMCs, obtained at surgery. The receptors were gathered from a female donor with early-stage non-small cell lung cancer.

Ten or more counts support this clonotype. The genes are TRBV28 and TRBJ2-5, with D perhaps being TRBD1 or TRBD2 (5 bases each). V was cut by 6 bases and J by 5 bases, with 16 bases left in between. The germline V gene has CDR1 MDHEN and CDR2 SYDVKM. The CDR3 is 14 amino acids. Here the CDR3 DNA reads TGTGCCAGCAGGGACACCCCGAGGAGGGAGACCCAGTACTTC. Amino acids: CASRDTPRRETQYF. Together with reference TRBV28 and TRBJ2-5, the CDR3 gives the full variable domain: DVKVTQSSRYLVKRTGEKVFLECVQDMDHENMFWYRQDPGLGLRLIYFSYDVKMKEKGDIPEGYSVSREKKERFSLILESASTNQTSMYLCASRDTPRRETQYFGPGTRLLVL.

For this clonotype: Relative to the germline gene, one junction end is altered; a read error may explain this. V gene TRBV12-3 or TRBV12-4 combines with J gene TRBJ2-2; D perhaps matches TRBD2 (5 bases). The CDR3 has 13 amino acids. Here the CDR3 reads CASRSPQAGELVF. DNA of the CDR3: TGTGCCAGCAGGAGCCCCCAGGCCGGGGAGCTGGTTTTT.

J is TRBJ2-1 and V is TRBV11-3; D unresolved. The CDR3 length is 12 residues. In germline, CDR1 is SGHNT, CDR2 YENEEA. Trimming removed 0 bases at V and 6 bases at J, with 3 bases between. CDR3 region: CASSLEPNEQFF. The CDR3 DNA sequence: TGTGCCAGCAGCTTAGAACCCAATGAGCAGTTCTTC. Drawing the rest from reference TRBV11-3 and TRBJ2-1, the complete variable domain is EAGVVQSPRYKIIEKKQPVAFWCNPISGHNTLYWYLQNLGQGPELLIRYENEEAVDDSQLPKDRFSAERLKGVDSTLKIQPAELGDSAVYLCASSLEPNEQFFGPGTRLTVL.

This sequence joins TRBV28 and TRBJ2-7; 9 positions match TRBD1. Per the germline V gene, CDR1 is MDHEN and CDR2 is SYDVKM. The CDR3 has 14 amino acids. V lost 7 bases, J lost 3 bases, and 7 bases stayed unmatched. The CDR3, as DNA: TGTGCCAGCACCTGGGGACAGGGTGGCTACGAGCAGTACTTC. Protein product: CASTWGQGGYEQYF.

This clonotype was detected a few times. The CDR3 DNA follows: TGTGCCAGCAGCAAAACGGGGAAGTGGACTGAAGCTTTCTTT. As protein: CASSKTGKWTEAFF. The V gene is TRBV6-5, the J gene TRBJ1-1, with D hard to call. Germline-derived CDR1 and CDR2 are MNHEY and SVGAGI. The CDR3 spans 14 residues. V was shortened by 6 bases and J by 5 bases, with 16 bases between the two germline ends.

Only a few counts were recorded for this clonotype. The chain is built from TRBV13 and TRBJ2-7; D perhaps matches TRBD2 (6 bases). The germline CDR1 and CDR2 sequences are PRHDT and FYEKMQ (reference sequence). Trimming left V 2 bases short and J 2 bases short, with 10 bases between. The length of the CDR3 is 14 residues. DNA for the CDR3: TGTGCCAGCAGCTTACTGCGCGGGACCTACGAGCAGTACTTC. This translates into CASSLLRGTYEQYF.

This clonotype was counted ten times or more. The chain carries TRBV15 and TRBJ1-5; unclear D gene. CDR3 size: 14 residues. Germline values: CDR1 LNHNV, CDR2 YYDKDF (reference sequence). V shed 0 bases and J shed 2 bases, with 5 bases lying between them. CDR3 sequence (DNA): TGTGCCACCAGCAGAGAAGCAGGCAATCAGCCCCAGCATTTT. Protein product: CATSREAGNQPQHF.

At least ten counts were recorded for this clonotype. The V and J genes are TRBV12-3 or TRBV12-4 and TRBJ2-1; no definite D call. The CDR3 length is 15 residues. Trimming took off 5 bases at V and 8 bases at J, with 19 bases between the two ends. The CDR3 protein is CASSPIRTPGYEQFF. The CDR3 bases are TGTGCCAGCAGTCCGATTAGAACCCCTGGCTATGAGCAGTTCTTC.

The rearrangement joins TRBV13 to TRBJ2-1; D possibly corresponds to TRBD1 (6 bases). With 4 bases removed from V and 0 bases from J, the gap between germline ends came to 16 bases. The CDR3 contains 17 residues. CDR1 is PRHDT and CDR2 is FYEKMQ in the germline V gene (reference sequence). This CDR3 reads CASSSTLGAFSYNEQFF. The CDR3 DNA reads as TGTGCCAGCAGCTCCACCCTGGGGGCTTTCTCCTACAATGAGCAGTTCTTC.

This chain connects TRBV5-1 to TRBJ1-2; a weak D match, TRBD1 (6 bases). CDR3 size: 14 residues. With 0 bases removed from V and 3 bases from J, the gap between germline ends came to 9 bases. Germline V gives CDR1 SGHRS, CDR2 YFSETQ. DNA for the CDR3: TGCGCCAGCAGCTTGGCAGGGGCAGACTATGGCTACACCTTC. It specifies CASSLAGADYGYTF.

This clonotype was observed at least ten times. The chain uses TRBV19 and TRBJ1-2, with D maybe TRBD1 (5 bases). This CDR3 is 15 amino acids long. Looked up from germline, CDR1 is LNHDA and CDR2 is SQIVND (reference sequence). Deletions cut 7 bases from V and 3 bases from J, with 18 bases between. The CDR3 protein is CASMTGTLGDYGYTF. CDR3 bases: TGTGCCAGTATGACCGGGACCCTTGGAGACTATGGCTACACCTTC.

The CDR3 sequence: CASSKDRGNEQYF. The DNA of the CDR3 is TGTGCCAGCAGTAAGGACAGGGGAAACGAGCAGTACTTC. The chain carries TRBV6-5 and TRBJ2-7; 9 positions agree with TRBD1. The trim removed 5 bases at V and 5 bases at J, leaving 4 bases unmatched. Germline CDR1 reads MNHEY; CDR2 reads SVGAGI. The CDR3 spans 13 residues.

This clonotype was counted a few times. The genes are TRBV29-1 and TRBJ2-3; 8 bases fit TRBD1. The CDR3 is made up of 14 amino acids. Losses at the gene ends were 7 bases for V and 3 bases for J; bases not matched to a gene: 9. The germline CDR1 and CDR2 sequences are SQVTM and ANQGSEA. The CDR3 coding sequence is TGCAGCGCGATATACAGGGGGAAGACAGATACGCAGTATTTT. Translation gives CSAIYRGKTDTQYF.

CDR3 loop: CASSMAGNSNQPQHF. In nucleotides, the CDR3 is TGTGCCAGTAGTATGGCAGGGAATAGCAATCAGCCCCAGCATTTT. The V and J genes are TRBV19 and TRBJ1-5, with D perhaps TRBD1 (5 bases). This CDR3 comprises 15 residues. The germline CDR1 and CDR2 sequences are LNHDA and SQIVND (reference sequence). With 3 bases removed from V and 0 bases from J, the gap between germline ends came to 9 bases. The variable domain in full, with the rest retrieved from reference TRBV19 and TRBJ1-5, is DGGITQSPKYLFRKEGQNVTLSCEQNLNHDAMYWYRQDPGQGLRLIYYSQIVNDFQKGDIAEGYSVSREKKESFPLTVTSAQKNPTAFYLCASSMAGNSNQPQHFGDGTRLSIL.

This clonotype was detected many times. The chain joins TRBV20-1 to TRBJ2-2; 7 bases match TRBD2. Germline CDR1 and CDR2: DFQATT and SNEGSKA (reference sequence). With V trimmed by 3 bases and J by 7 bases, 8 bases remained unmatched. The CDR3 is made up of 14 amino acids. The CDR3 here is CSARRQGGIGELFF. The CDR3 DNA follows: TGCAGTGCTAGGCGGCAGGGAGGGATCGGGGAGCTGTTTTTT.

In DNA form, the CDR3 reads TGTGCCAGCAGCTCCCGGGGGCTGGCGGGTGAAAAACTGTTTTTT. Its protein product is CASSSRGLAGEKLFF. V gene TRBV11-2 combines with J gene TRBJ1-4; D may be TRBD1 (6 bases). Germline V lookup: CDR1 SGHAT, CDR2 FQNNGV. Trimming pared 4 bases from V and 7 bases from J, leaving 16 bases between. The CDR3 runs to 15 residues.

V and J are TRBV29-1 and TRBJ1-2, with 8 bases fitting TRBD1. This CDR3 is built from 13 residues. Germline CDR1 and CDR2: SQVTM and ANQGSEA. Trimming removed 6 bases from V and 4 bases from J; junction bases left unmatched: 7. As DNA, the CDR3 is TGCAGCGTCGGACAGGGCCACCCCTATGGCTACACCTTC. Protein product: CSVGQGHPYGYTF.

This clonotype was counted ten times or more. The chain links TRBV3-1 to TRBJ2-1; 7 bases are a match to TRBD1. Trimming at V came to 1 base and at J to 2 bases, leaving 5 bases not matched to a gene. CDR3 length: 16 amino acids. Germline loops: CDR1 LGHDT, CDR2 YNNKEL (reference sequence). CDR3 residues: CASSQGRGIAYNEQFF. The DNA for the CDR3 is TGTGCCAGCAGCCAAGGCAGGGGGATAGCCTACAATGAGCAGTTCTTC.

This clonotype was detected many times. This sequence joins TRBV28 and TRBJ2-5, with D perhaps TRBD2 (5 bases). Trimming stripped 9 bases from V and 2 bases from J, with 16 bases between. The germline V gene encodes CDR1 MDHEN and CDR2 SYDVKM. This CDR3 is 14 amino acids long. CDR3 bases: TGTGCCAGTTCCCGGGCGGAGGATCAAGAGACCCAGTACTTC. The encoded protein is CASSRAEDQETQYF.

This clonotype was detected only a few times. The chain couples TRBV5-5 to TRBJ2-3; perhaps TRBD1 as D (6 bases). The CDR3 extends over 14 amino acids. The V end was cut by 4 bases, the J end by 0 bases, with 9 bases between. Germline lookup yields CDR1 SGHKS and CDR2 YYEKEE (reference sequence). The CDR3 reads CASSLQGSTDTQYF. CDR3 nucleotide sequence: TGTGCCAGCAGCCTACAGGGCAGCACAGATACGCAGTATTTT.

This clonotype was observed a handful of times. The V gene is TRBV3-1, the J gene TRBJ2-5; D might be TRBD2 (5 bases). CDR3 length: 12 residues. Trimming cost V 6 bases and J 5 bases, with 10 bases left between them. The germline V gene has CDR1 LGHDT and CDR2 YNNKEL (reference sequence). The CDR3: CASRGEEETQYF. The DNA for the CDR3 is TGTGCCAGCAGGGGAGAGGAGGAGACCCAGTACTTC.

This sequence joins TRBV9 and TRBJ2-7, with D uncertain. Trimming shortened V by 0 bases and J by 4 bases, and 11 bases separated the two germline ends. Germline values: CDR1 SGDLS, CDR2 YYNGEE. This CDR3 region has 14 residues. The CDR3 spells CASSVGGNRYEQYF. CDR3 nucleotide sequence: TGTGCCAGCAGCGTAGGGGGAAACCGGTACGAGCAGTACTTC.

In its sample, this clonotype was seen a few times. V is TRBV29-1 and J is TRBJ2-2; D is unclear. CDR3 size: 13 residues. Germline V gene data show CDR1 as SQVTM and CDR2 as ANQGSEA. The CDR3 region is CSGGRGNTGELFF. The CDR3 DNA sequence: TGCAGTGGCGGACGCGGAAACACCGGGGAGCTGTTTTTT.

This clonotype showed up just a few times. The rearrangement links TRBV4-3 to TRBJ2-1; D unresolved. Per germline, CDR1 LGHNA and CDR2 YSLEER. The CDR3 consists of 15 residues. V lost 1 base and J 5 bases, leaving 12 bases between the germline ends. In nucleotides, the CDR3 is TGCGCCAGCAGCCAAGGGCCCAGGTCGGACAATGAGCAGTTCTTC. Its translation is CASSQGPRSDNEQFF.

In this sample, this clonotype turned up a few times. The chain uses TRBV29-1 and TRBJ1-4; 10 positions match TRBD1. Trimming took 7 bases from V and 6 from J; bases not matched to a gene: 5. The germline gives CDR1 SQVTM, CDR2 ANQGSEA. The CDR3 extends over 13 amino acids. CDR3 in DNA: TGCAGCGCAACCGGGACAGGGGATGAAAAACTGTTTTTT. It encodes CSATGTGDEKLFF.

The chain is built from TRBV6-2 or TRBV6-3 and TRBJ2-2; 11 nucleotides align to TRBD2. Germline V CDR1 and CDR2: MNHEY, SVGEGT. Trimming at V came to 0 bases and at J to 3 bases, leaving 0 bases not matched to a gene. The CDR3 spans 16 residues. The CDR3 sequence is CASSYSTSGDTGELFF. DNA of the CDR3: TGTGCCAGCAGTTACTCGACTAGCGGGGACACCGGGGAGCTGTTTTTT.

The chain has TRBV5-5 and TRBJ1-1, with TRBD1 matching over 8 bases. The CDR3 totals 17 residues. Trimming removed 0 bases from V and 1 base from J; junction bases left unmatched: 8. In germline, CDR1 is SGHKS, CDR2 YYEKEE (reference sequence). The CDR3 nucleotides read TGTGCCAGCAGCTTGGGGCGGCAGACAGGGGAGAACACTGAAGCTTTCTTT. Amino acids: CASSLGRQTGENTEAFF.

This clonotype was observed many times. This chain connects TRBV12-3 or TRBV12-4 to TRBJ2-3; TRBD2 matches at 8 bases. The junction had 1 base not matched to a gene; V was cut back by 6 bases and J by 2 bases. CDR3 size: 13 residues. This CDR3 is CASRGLATDTQYF. The CDR3, as DNA: TGTGCCAGCAGAGGACTAGCCACAGATACGCAGTATTTT.

This clonotype is classed as medium-sized. The CDR3: CASSLKQRGPDNEQFF. The CDR3 coding sequence is TGTGCCAGCAGCTTAAAGCAAAGGGGTCCAGACAATGAGCAGTTCTTC. The genes are TRBV7-9 and TRBJ2-1; perhaps TRBD1 as D (5 bases). This CDR3 is built from 16 residues. Germline V gene lookup returns CDR1 SEHNR and CDR2 FQNEAQ (reference sequence). V lost 2 bases, J lost 5 bases, and 16 bases lay in between.

For the CDR3, the DNA is TGTGCCAGCAGCCAGCGACTAGCGGGGGCCGGAGAGACCCAGTACTTC. Residues: CASSQRLAGAGETQYF. J is TRBJ2-5 and V is TRBV14; TRBD2 matches at 12 bases. Losses at the gene ends were 3 bases for V and 4 bases for J; bases not matched to a gene: 6. The germline V gene has CDR1 SGHDN and CDR2 FVKESK. The CDR3 runs 16 residues. The whole variable domain, remainder taken from reference TRBV14 and TRBJ2-5, is EAGVTQFPSHSVIEKGQTVTLRCDPISGHDNLYWYRRVMGKEIKFLLHFVKESKQDESGMPNNRFLAERTGGTYSTLKVQPAELEDSGVYFCASSQRLAGAGETQYFGPGTRLLVL.